This T cell receptor (beta chain) was recovered during a study of technical replicates of blood from a handful of donors. Clones were read by immunoSEQ multiplex PCR, and TCRdb kept only the in-frame ones, dropping some. The sample includes 75,000 to 90,000 clones, 75% to 95% of them seen just once. There are 14 residues in the CDR3. V gave up 7 bases and J gave up 4 bases; unmatched junction bases: 5. The germline gives CDR1 MDHEN, CDR2 SYDVKM. This clone has only one observation. Sample: T cells isolated from PBMCs. This clonotype was obtained from a human donor in good health. This rearrangement joins TRBV28 to TRBJ1-4, with 8 bases aligning to TRBD1. As DNA, the CDR3 is TGTGCCAGCACTCAGGGGGCTTTTAATGAAAAACTGTTTTTT. Encoded protein: CASTQGAFNEKLFF.